The rows below give T cell receptor beta chains drawn from one sample of a study of a mutant IDH1 vaccine in newly diagnosed glioma. Method: immunoSEQ multiplex PCR; TCRdb's copy keeps in-frame clones and lacks some. The data hold tens of thousands of clones, with 80% to 90% observed a single time. What these receptors recognize is not known. The source material was PBMCs, sampled from a glioma patient whose treatment included an IDH1 peptide vaccine. The origin of the receptors is a man aged 40-50 years with glioma. CDR3s include the opening cysteine and the closing phenylalanine or tryptophan. A D gene is named only where the DNA matches it firmly. The size of a clone is reported for some rows only, either as once, few or many, or as a class for expanded clones.

-,-,12,TRBV5-1,TRBJ2-1,TGCGCCAGCACCCTACTAGACAATGAGCAGTTCTTC,CASTLLDNEQFF
-,-,15,TRBV5-1,TRBJ1-6,TGCGCCAGCAGCTGGACGGGACAAAATAATTCACCCCTCCACTTT,CASSWTGQNNSPLHF
-,-,15,TRBV11-2,TRBJ1-1,TGTGCCAGCAGCCCGACGACAAAAATGAACACTGAAGCTTTCTTT,CASSPTTKMNTEAFF
-,-,14,TRBV7-2,TRBJ2-7,TGTGCCAGCAGCGGGGGTCTCTATCTATACGAGCAGTACTTC,CASSGGLYLYEQYF
-,TRBD1,17,TRBV4-2,TRBJ1-1,TGTGCCAGCAGCCTAGACGGGACAGGGGGGCCGAACACTGAAGCTTTCTTT,CASSLDGTGGPNTEAFF
-,-,15,TRBV6-1,TRBJ1-1,TGTGCCAGCACTGTAAGGGAGGGACTAAACACTGAAGCTTTCTTT,CASTVREGLNTEAFF
-,-,14,TRBV5-1,TRBJ1-2,TGCGCCAGCAGCCCAACGGCAGGGTACTATGGCTACACCTTC,CASSPTAGYYGYTF
-,TRBD2,15,TRBV10-3,TRBJ2-3,TGTGCCATCAGTTCCGGGGCGGGAGGGGCAGATACGCAGTATTTT,CAISSGAGGADTQYF
-,-,13,TRBV6-5,TRBJ1-2,TGTGCCAGCAGTTACTCTGGCGGGTATGGCTACACCTTC,CASSYSGGYGYTF
-,-,16,TRBV7-9,TRBJ2-3,TGTGCCAGCAGCGGTACCCAGCGGTTTGACACAGATACGCAGTATTTT,CASSGTQRFDTDTQYF
-,TRBD2,15,TRBV7-2,TRBJ2-3,TGTGCCAGCAGCACCCTAGCGGGAGCACCAGATACGCAGTATTTT,CASSTLAGAPDTQYF
-,-,16,TRBV28,TRBJ2-1,TGTGCCAGCAGTGCCCGTCGGAGGTCCTCCTACAATGAGCAGTTCTTC,CASSARRRSSYNEQFF
-,-,14,TRBV30,TRBJ1-2,TGTGCCTGGAGGTGGGCCGACGCCTACTATGGCTACACCTTC,CAWRWADAYYGYTF
-,TRBD1,14,TRBV6-5,TRBJ1-6,TGTGCCAGCAGACGGGGAACAGGGGCACCACCCCTCCACTTT,CASRRGTGAPPLHF
-,-,15,TRBV5-6,TRBJ1-5,TGTGCCAGCAGCTTGGGCTTGAGGAGCAATCAGCCCCAGCATTTT,CASSLGLRSNQPQHF
-,-,16,TRBV7-2,TRBJ2-1,TGTGCCAGCAGCCTCCCCCTGGGGCAGGGGAGGAATGAGCAGTTCTTC,CASSLPLGQGRNEQFF
few,-,14,TRBV5-4,TRBJ1-2,TGTGCCAGCAGCTTGGATCGGAGTAGGTATGGCTACACCTTC,CASSLDRSRYGYTF
-,-,14,TRBV5-1,TRBJ2-3,TGCGCCAGCAGCTTGGGCCCAGGTACAGATACGCAGTATTTT,CASSLGPGTDTQYF
-,TRBD2,16,TRBV18,TRBJ2-1,TGTGCCAGCTCGGGACTAGCGATTAGCTCCTACAATGAGCAGTTCTTC,CASSGLAISSYNEQFF
-,-,15,TRBV28,TRBJ2-6,TGTGCCAGCAGGGGAACAGGGTTTGGGGCCAACGTCCTGACTTTC,CASRGTGFGANVLTF
-,TRBD2,17,TRBV5-1,TRBJ2-3,TGCGCCAGCAGCCCCGGACTAGCGGGAGGGCTGGGAGATACGCAGTATTTT,CASSPGLAGGLGDTQYF
-,-,14,TRBV5-1,TRBJ2-7,TGCGCCAGCAGCCCAGATGCCTCCGGTTCCGAGCAGTACTTC,CASSPDASGSEQYF
-,TRBD1,13,TRBV6-6,TRBJ1-2,TGTGCCAGCACCCCTGAGGGGGCAGGTGGCTACACCTTC,CASTPEGAGGYTF
-,-,17,TRBV4-1,TRBJ1-1,TGCGCCAGCAGTCCACACCCGTATAACAGGCTGAACACTGAAGCTTTCTTT,CASSPHPYNRLNTEAFF
-,TRBD1,16,TRBV19,TRBJ2-2,TGTGCCAGTAGTATTCCGGGACAGGGAAACACCGGGGAGCTGTTTTTT,CASSIPGQGNTGELFF
-,TRBD1,14,TRBV5-6,TRBJ1-2,TGTGCCAGCAGCCCAACAGGGGGCGGCTATGGCTACACCTTC,CASSPTGGGYGYTF
-,-,16,TRBV9,TRBJ1-3,TGTGCCAGCAGCGCTACCACAGGAAACTCTGGAAACACCATATATTTT,CASSATTGNSGNTIYF
-,-,13,TRBV7-8,TRBJ1-2,TGTGCCAGCAGCCCTGGGGTTAGCTATGGCTACACCTTC,CASSPGVSYGYTF
-,TRBD2,15,TRBV9,TRBJ2-1,TGTGCCAGCAGCGCTTCCAGCGGGAGGTACAATGAGCAGTTCTTC,CASSASSGRYNEQFF
once,-,12,TRBV29-1,TRBJ2-5,TGCAGCGTTGGAGCGGACCTTTTGGAGCAGTACTTC,CSVGADLLEQYF
-,-,15,TRBV5-3,TRBJ1-1,TGTGCCAGAAGCTTGGGAGGAGATGTGAACACTGAAGCTTTCTTT,CARSLGGDVNTEAFF
-,TRBD1,14,TRBV19,TRBJ1-5,TGTGCCAGTAGGGCAGGGGGCGATGGTCAGCCCCAGCATTTT,CASRAGGDGQPQHF
-,TRBD2,16,TRBV18,TRBJ2-7,TGTGCCAGCTCACAGAGACTAGCGGGGATATCCTACGAGCAGTACTTC,CASSQRLAGISYEQYF
-,-,15,TRBV30,TRBJ1-6,TGTGCCTGGAGCGGAAAGGGACGGGCTAATTCACCCCTCCACTTT,CAWSGKGRANSPLHF
-,TRBD2,16,TRBV5-4,TRBJ2-7,TGTGCCAGCAGCTTCGGACTAGCGAAGAGCTCCTACGAGCAGTACTTC,CASSFGLAKSSYEQYF
-,TRBD2,17,TRBV5-6,TRBJ2-7,TGTGCCAGCAGCTCATTTGTGCGCGGGGGAGTAGGCCCCGAGCAGTACTTC,CASSSFVRGGVGPEQYF
-,TRBD1,16,TRBV28,TRBJ2-5,TGTGCCAGCAGTGAAACCGGGACAGGGGTAGTGAAGACCCAGTACTTC,CASSETGTGVVKTQYF
-,TRBD2,17,TRBV5-1,TRBJ2-3,TGCGCCAGCAGCCTCCAACTAGCGGGAGAGATCCTAGATACGCAGTATTTT,CASSLQLAGEILDTQYF
-,TRBD2,16,TRBV10-1,TRBJ2-1,TGCGCCAGCAGTGAGTCGGCGGGGGGGCCCTACAATGAGCAGTTCTTC,CASSESAGGPYNEQFF
-,TRBD2,15,TRBV18,TRBJ2-7,TGTGCCAGCTCACCGTCGGGACTACCTTCCTACGAGCAGTACTTC,CASSPSGLPSYEQYF
-,-,13,TRBV30,TRBJ1-4,TGTGCCTGGAGTCCGGGGCGGGATGAAAAACTGTTTTTT,CAWSPGRDEKLFF
-,TRBD2,15,TRBV25-1,TRBJ2-7,TGTGCCAGCACCTTGGGACTAGCGGGACGCTACGAGCAGTACTTC,CASTLGLAGRYEQYF
-,TRBD1,15,TRBV19,TRBJ2-5,TGTGCCAGTAGTATAGTCGGGACAGGGGAAGAGACCCAGTACTTC,CASSIVGTGEETQYF
-,-,13,TRBV19,TRBJ2-1,TGTGCCAGTAGTATAGGCATTAACAATGAGCAGTTCTTC,CASSIGINNEQFF
-,TRBD1,13,TRBV2,TRBJ1-2,TGTGCCAGCGGGGGGGGACAGAACTATGGCTACACCTTC,CASGGGQNYGYTF
-,TRBD1,12,TRBV7-7,TRBJ2-1,TGTGCTAGCAGCTCCGCAGGGGGTCCCCAGTTCTTC,CASSSAGGPQFF
-,-,15,TRBV10-3,TRBJ2-6,TGTGCCATCAGCCAAACAGGGTCCGGGGCCAACGTCCTGACTTTC,CAISQTGSGANVLTF
-,TRBD2,17,TRBV4-3,TRBJ2-2,TGCGCCAGCAGCGAAGGGAGGGACTACATTAACACCGGGGAGCTGTTTTTT,CASSEGRDYINTGELFF
-,-,15,TRBV28,TRBJ1-5,TGTGCCAGCAGTTCGGGACGGGAAAGCAATCAGCCCCAGCATTTT,CASSSGRESNQPQHF
once,TRBD1,16,TRBV7-9,TRBJ2-1,TGTGCCAGCACCCAAACCACAGGGGTTCTCTACAATGAGCAGTTCTTC,CASTQTTGVLYNEQFF
-,TRBD2,16,TRBV7-8,TRBJ2-1,TGTGCCAGCAGCTTACTAGCGGGGGGCATGTACAATGAGCAGTTCTTC,CASSLLAGGMYNEQFF
-,-,12,TRBV5-4,TRBJ1-2,TGTGCCAGCAGCTACCGTGTCGATGGCTACACCTTC,CASSYRVDGYTF
few,-,13,TRBV5-1,TRBJ1-1,TGCGCCAGCAGCACTCTTGGAGCCACTGAAGCTTTCTTT,CASSTLGATEAFF
-,-,14,TRBV6-1,TRBJ1-5,TGTGCCAGCAGTGAAACAGGGATTGTTCAGCCCCAGCATTTT,CASSETGIVQPQHF
-,TRBD1,16,TRBV7-9,TRBJ1-4,TGTGCCAGCAGCCCAACCCTTGGGCAGGGGGGTGAAAAACTGTTTTTT,CASSPTLGQGGEKLFF
-,TRBD2,14,TRBV29-1,TRBJ2-5,TGCAGCATTCTACGGGGGGAGGGCCGAGAGACCCAGTACTTC,CSILRGEGRETQYF
-,-,12,TRBV2,TRBJ1-2,TGTGCCAGCAGTGAATCGACCTATGGCTACACCTTC,CASSESTYGYTF
-,TRBD1,17,TRBV29-1,TRBJ2-7,TGCAGCGTTTACGCAGGACAGGGGATCTCGCTTGGGTCCGAGCAGTACTTC,CSVYAGQGISLGSEQYF
-,-,16,TRBV5-6,TRBJ2-6,TGTGCCAGCAGCTTGGTGTGGGGGAGCGGGGCCAACGTCCTGACTTTC,CASSLVWGSGANVLTF